This TCR beta chain was profiled in a study of T cells expressing NK-cell markers. Across the whole study: Among eight sequenced donors, seven carried HCMV seropositivity while one was seronegative.

The V gene's germline CDR1 is MGHDK and CDR2 SYGVNS. The CDR3 spans 15 residues. One entry per CDR3 protein, without DNA, is what TCRdb gives after re-calling the 5' RACE reads. This listing includes 350,000 to 500,000 distinct CDR3 sequences. This clonotype was obtained from a woman between 18 and 70 years old in good health. The sequenced sample was blood T cells: a sorted CD56 or NKG2C T cell subset, CD4+ or CD8+ T cells, or bulk PBMC T cells (not recorded which). V usage is TRBV25-1 and J usage is TRBJ1-6; TCRdb reports TRBD1, a call that lacks DNA to check it against. CDR3 region: CASSHLGQGNSPLHF.